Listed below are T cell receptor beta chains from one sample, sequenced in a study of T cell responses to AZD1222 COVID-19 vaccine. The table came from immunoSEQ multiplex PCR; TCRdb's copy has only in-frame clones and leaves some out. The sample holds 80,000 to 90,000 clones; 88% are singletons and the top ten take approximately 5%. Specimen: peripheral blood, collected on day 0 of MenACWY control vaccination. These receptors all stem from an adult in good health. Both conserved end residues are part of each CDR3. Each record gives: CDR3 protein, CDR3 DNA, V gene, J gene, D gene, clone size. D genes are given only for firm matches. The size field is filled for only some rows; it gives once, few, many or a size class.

cdr3_aa: CASSTGQGAPNSVEQYF; cdr3_nt: TGCGCCAGCAGCACCGGACAGGGGGCACCTAACTCCGTGGAGCAGTACTTC; v_call: TRBV5-1; j_call: TRBJ2-7; d_call: TRBD1; clone_size: .
cdr3_aa: CASSPRPGEGPDTQYF; cdr3_nt: TGTGCCAGCAGCCCTCGGCCAGGGGAGGGTCCAGATACGCAGTATTTT; v_call: TRBV9; j_call: TRBJ2-3; d_call: .; clone_size: few
cdr3_aa: CASSYVLRRTDTQYF; cdr3_nt: TGTGCCAGCAGTTACGTCCTCAGACGGACAGATACGCAGTATTTT; v_call: TRBV6-6; j_call: TRBJ2-3; d_call: .; clone_size: .
cdr3_aa: CSVADLFYGYTF; cdr3_nt: TGCAGCGTTGCCGACTTATTCTATGGCTACACCTTC; v_call: TRBV29-1; j_call: TRBJ1-2; d_call: .; clone_size: once
cdr3_aa: CAWSPRGATGGIYEQYF; cdr3_nt: TGTGCCTGGAGCCCCCGGGGAGCGACTGGCGGTATCTACGAGCAGTACTTC; v_call: TRBV30; j_call: TRBJ2-7; d_call: .; clone_size: .
cdr3_aa: CASSLFQGDQPQHF; cdr3_nt: TGTGCCAGCAGCCTCTTCCAGGGGGATCAGCCCCAGCATTTT; v_call: TRBV5-8; j_call: TRBJ1-5; d_call: TRBD1; clone_size: .
cdr3_aa: CASSIGNMNTEAFF; cdr3_nt: TGTGCCAGCAGCATAGGGAACATGAACACTGAAGCTTTCTTT; v_call: TRBV5-4; j_call: TRBJ1-1; d_call: .; clone_size: .
cdr3_aa: CASSRRTGGAQGNTIYF; cdr3_nt: TGTGCCAGCAGCAGAAGGACGGGGGGGGCGCAAGGAAACACCATATATTTT; v_call: TRBV28; j_call: TRBJ1-3; d_call: .; clone_size: .
cdr3_aa: CASSIGKEYTEAFF; cdr3_nt: TGTGCCAGTAGTATTGGGAAAGAGTACACTGAAGCTTTCTTT; v_call: TRBV19; j_call: TRBJ1-1; d_call: .; clone_size: .
cdr3_aa: CASSVATGNTEAFF; cdr3_nt: TGTGCCAGCAGCGTAGCCACAGGGAACACTGAAGCTTTCTTT; v_call: TRBV9; j_call: TRBJ1-1; d_call: .; clone_size: .
cdr3_aa: CASSQFTGELFF; cdr3_nt: TGTGCCAGCAGCCAATTTACCGGGGAGCTGTTTTTT; v_call: TRBV3-1/TRBV3-2; j_call: TRBJ2-2; d_call: .; clone_size: .
cdr3_aa: CASSPGGGLRYEQYF; cdr3_nt: TGTGCCAGCAGCCCGGGAGGGGGATTGAGGTACGAGCAGTACTTC; v_call: TRBV5-4; j_call: TRBJ2-7; d_call: TRBD2; clone_size: once
cdr3_aa: CASSFGTGAYEQYF; cdr3_nt: TGTGCCAGCAGCTTCGGGACAGGGGCCTACGAGCAGTACTTC; v_call: TRBV5-4; j_call: TRBJ2-7; d_call: TRBD1; clone_size: once
cdr3_aa: CASRLTPRRQVQQPQHF; cdr3_nt: TGTGCAAGTCGCTTAACCCCGCGGCGACAGGTACAGCAGCCCCAGCATTTT; v_call: TRBV12-2; j_call: TRBJ1-5; d_call: .; clone_size: .
cdr3_aa: CAWSAPRVGAHNEKLFF; cdr3_nt: TGTGCCTGGAGTGCGCCCAGGGTCGGGGCCCATAATGAAAAACTGTTTTTT; v_call: TRBV30; j_call: TRBJ1-4; d_call: .; clone_size: .
cdr3_aa: CSATDGTFNSPLHF; cdr3_nt: TGCAGTGCTACTGACGGGACATTTAATTCACCCCTCCACTTT; v_call: TRBV20-1; j_call: TRBJ1-6; d_call: .; clone_size: .
cdr3_aa: CASSDSLNTEAFF; cdr3_nt: TGTGCCAGCAGTGACAGTTTGAACACTGAAGCTTTCTTT; v_call: TRBV6-6; j_call: TRBJ1-1; d_call: .; clone_size: once
cdr3_aa: CASSLTVATNEKLFF; cdr3_nt: TGTGCCAGCAGTTTAACGGTTGCAACTAATGAAAAACTGTTTTTT; v_call: TRBV28; j_call: TRBJ1-4; d_call: .; clone_size: .
cdr3_aa: CASRVESSSYEQYF; cdr3_nt: TGTGCCAGCAGGGTCGAAAGTAGCTCCTACGAGCAGTACTTC; v_call: TRBV28; j_call: TRBJ2-7; d_call: .; clone_size: .
cdr3_aa: CASSFSSLASGSSYEQYF; cdr3_nt: TGCGCCAGCAGCTTCAGCAGTCTCGCCAGCGGAAGCTCCTACGAGCAGTACTTC; v_call: TRBV5-1; j_call: TRBJ2-7; d_call: .; clone_size: .
cdr3_aa: CASSPHGGDSGSWREKLFF; cdr3_nt: TGTGCCAGCAGCCCCCATGGGGGGGATTCAGGGTCATGGCGAGAAAAACTGTTTTTT; v_call: TRBV14; j_call: TRBJ1-4; d_call: .; clone_size: once
cdr3_aa: CASSQVRELNYGYTF; cdr3_nt: TGCGCCAGCAGCCAAGTTAGGGAGCTTAACTATGGCTACACCTTC; v_call: TRBV4-3; j_call: TRBJ1-2; d_call: .; clone_size: .
cdr3_aa: CASIWSGGNQPQHF; cdr3_nt: TGTGCCAGTATCTGGTCAGGGGGCAATCAGCCCCAGCATTTT; v_call: TRBV19; j_call: TRBJ1-5; d_call: .; clone_size: .
cdr3_aa: CASRFYTGELFF; cdr3_nt: TGTGCCAGCAGATTCTACACCGGGGAGCTGTTTTTT; v_call: TRBV28; j_call: TRBJ2-2; d_call: .; clone_size: .
cdr3_aa: CASRPPQGRLFF; cdr3_nt: TGTGCCAGCAGACCCCCACAGGGTAGGCTGTTTTTT; v_call: TRBV6-5; j_call: TRBJ1-4; d_call: .; clone_size: .
cdr3_aa: CASSQEITSGTRNEQFF; cdr3_nt: TGCGCCAGCAGCCAAGAAATCACTAGCGGCACTAGGAATGAGCAGTTCTTC; v_call: TRBV4-1; j_call: TRBJ2-1; d_call: TRBD2; clone_size: few
cdr3_aa: CASSRGRREQFF; cdr3_nt: TGTGCCAGCAGCCGTGGACGCCGGGAGCAGTTCTTC; v_call: TRBV12-3/TRBV12-4; j_call: TRBJ2-1; d_call: .; clone_size: .
cdr3_aa: CASSPSGNQPQHF; cdr3_nt: TGTGCCAGCAGCCCCTCGGGCAATCAGCCCCAGCATTTT; v_call: TRBV12-3/TRBV12-4; j_call: TRBJ1-5; d_call: .; clone_size: .
cdr3_aa: CASTEVGEKLFF; cdr3_nt: TGTGCCAGCACCGAGGTGGGGGAAAAACTGTTTTTT; v_call: TRBV2; j_call: TRBJ1-4; d_call: .; clone_size: .
cdr3_aa: CAWSWGRGNEQFF; cdr3_nt: TGTGCCTGGAGCTGGGGGAGAGGCAATGAGCAGTTCTTC; v_call: TRBV30; j_call: TRBJ2-1; d_call: .; clone_size: .
cdr3_aa: CASSLGTGFGQPQHF; cdr3_nt: TGTGCCAGCAGCTTAGGGACAGGGTTCGGTCAGCCCCAGCATTTT; v_call: TRBV7-2; j_call: TRBJ1-5; d_call: TRBD1; clone_size: .
cdr3_aa: CASSKRGHQGDIQYF; cdr3_nt: TGTGCCAGTAGTAAAAGAGGACACCAAGGGGACATTCAGTACTTC; v_call: TRBV19; j_call: TRBJ2-4; d_call: .; clone_size: .
cdr3_aa: CASSPDGSYYGYTF; cdr3_nt: TGTGCCAGCAGCCCAGACGGTTCTTACTATGGCTACACCTTC; v_call: TRBV7-2; j_call: TRBJ1-2; d_call: .; clone_size: .
cdr3_aa: CASSYSMGGGYGYTF; cdr3_nt: TGTGCCAGCAGTTACTCTATGGGAGGGGGATATGGCTACACCTTC; v_call: TRBV6-5; j_call: TRBJ1-2; d_call: .; clone_size: .
cdr3_aa: CAARGSTGELFF; cdr3_nt: TGTGCAGCGAGAGGGTCCACCGGGGAGCTGTTTTTT; v_call: TRBV6-5; j_call: TRBJ2-2; d_call: .; clone_size: .
cdr3_aa: CASSPGQVSNQPQHF; cdr3_nt: TGTGCCAGCAGCCCTGGACAGGTTAGCAATCAGCCCCAGCATTTT; v_call: TRBV7-9; j_call: TRBJ1-5; d_call: TRBD1; clone_size: .
cdr3_aa: CSAGGYRETQYF; cdr3_nt: TGCAGCGCCGGTGGTTACCGGGAGACCCAGTACTTC; v_call: TRBV29-1; j_call: TRBJ2-5; d_call: .; clone_size: .
cdr3_aa: CSVGDRHGTEAFF; cdr3_nt: TGCAGCGTTGGGGACCGACACGGCACTGAAGCTTTCTTT; v_call: TRBV29-1; j_call: TRBJ1-1; d_call: .; clone_size: .
cdr3_aa: CASSSSTRDISSNF; cdr3_nt: TGTGCCAGCAGCTCATCAACACGGGACATAAGTTCTAACTTC; v_call: TRBV7-8; j_call: TRBJ2-7; d_call: .; clone_size: .
cdr3_aa: CASSLGTASTF; cdr3_nt: TGTGCCAGCAGTCTCGGGACAGCCAGTACTTTC; v_call: TRBV12-3/TRBV12-4; j_call: TRBJ2-7; d_call: TRBD1; clone_size: .
cdr3_aa: CASSLSGGSTDTQYF; cdr3_nt: TGTGCCAGCAGTTTATCTGGCGGGAGCACAGATACGCAGTATTTT; v_call: TRBV27; j_call: TRBJ2-3; d_call: .; clone_size: .
cdr3_aa: CASSPSGTAFQYF; cdr3_nt: TGTGCCAGTAGTCCCTCCGGGACGGCTTTCCAGTACTTC; v_call: TRBV19; j_call: TRBJ2-5; d_call: .; clone_size: once
cdr3_aa: CASSSKWDRGPTAFTGELFF; cdr3_nt: TGCGCCAGCAGCTCCAAATGGGACAGGGGGCCCACGGCGTTCACCGGGGAGCTGTTTTTT; v_call: TRBV5-1; j_call: TRBJ2-2; d_call: TRBD1; clone_size: .
cdr3_aa: CASSSGWGGQETQYF; cdr3_nt: TGTGCCAGCAGCTCCGGTTGGGGGGGCCAAGAGACCCAGTACTTC; v_call: TRBV7-2; j_call: TRBJ2-5; d_call: TRBD2; clone_size: .
cdr3_aa: CASRDTRYGYTF; cdr3_nt: TGTGCCAGCAGGGACACGCGTTATGGCTACACCTTC; v_call: TRBV5-6; j_call: TRBJ1-2; d_call: .; clone_size: once
cdr3_aa: CASSRGSSTEAFF; cdr3_nt: TGCGCCAGCAGCAGGGGATCTTCCACTGAAGCTTTCTTT; v_call: TRBV10-1; j_call: TRBJ1-1; d_call: .; clone_size: .
cdr3_aa: CASSSLAGVAFF; cdr3_nt: TGTGCCAGCAGTTCCCTAGCGGGAGTGGCGTTCTTC; v_call: TRBV12-3/TRBV12-4; j_call: TRBJ2-1; d_call: TRBD2; clone_size: once
cdr3_aa: CASRLLSSGYNEQFF; cdr3_nt: TGTGCCAGCAGATTGTTGTCTAGCGGCTACAATGAGCAGTTCTTC; v_call: TRBV27; j_call: TRBJ2-1; d_call: TRBD2; clone_size: .
cdr3_aa: CASSKTGSSYEQYF; cdr3_nt: TGTGCCAGCAGCAAGACAGGAAGCTCCTACGAGCAGTACTTC; v_call: TRBV9; j_call: TRBJ2-7; d_call: .; clone_size: .
cdr3_aa: CASSRAGEGNEQFF; cdr3_nt: TGTGCCAGCAGTCGAGCGGGAGAGGGCAATGAGCAGTTCTTC; v_call: TRBV6-4; j_call: TRBJ2-1; d_call: TRBD2; clone_size: .